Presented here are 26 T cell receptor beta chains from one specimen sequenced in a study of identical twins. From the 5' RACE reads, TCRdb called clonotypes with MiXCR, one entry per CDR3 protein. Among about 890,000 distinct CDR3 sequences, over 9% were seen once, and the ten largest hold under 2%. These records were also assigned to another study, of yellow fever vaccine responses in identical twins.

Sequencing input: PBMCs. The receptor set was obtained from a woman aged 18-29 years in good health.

The DNA of the CDR3 is TGTGCCAGCAGTCGGGGACAGGGAATATCTCAGCCCCAGCATTTT. Translated: CASSRGQGISQPQHF. J is TRBJ1-5 and V is TRBV3-1; TRBD1 matches 9 bases. This CDR3 is built from 15 residues. Trimming at V came to 6 bases and at J to 6 bases, leaving 9 bases not matched to a gene. Germline V CDR1 and CDR2: LGHDT, YNNKEL (reference sequence).

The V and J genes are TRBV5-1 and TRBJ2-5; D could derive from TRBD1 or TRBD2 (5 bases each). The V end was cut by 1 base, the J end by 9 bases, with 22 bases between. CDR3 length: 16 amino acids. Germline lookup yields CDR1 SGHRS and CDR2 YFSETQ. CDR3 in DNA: TGCGCCAGCAGCTTGTCCGTCCGGGACGAGTTCTGGGCCCAGTACTTC. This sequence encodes CASSLSVRDEFWAQYF. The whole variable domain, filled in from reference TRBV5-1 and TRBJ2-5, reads KAGVTQTPRYLIKTRGQQVTLSCSPISGHRSVSWYQQTPGQGLQFLFEYFSETQRNKGNFPGRFSGRQFSNSRSEMNVSTLELGDSALYLCASSLSVRDEFWAQYFGPGTRLLVL.

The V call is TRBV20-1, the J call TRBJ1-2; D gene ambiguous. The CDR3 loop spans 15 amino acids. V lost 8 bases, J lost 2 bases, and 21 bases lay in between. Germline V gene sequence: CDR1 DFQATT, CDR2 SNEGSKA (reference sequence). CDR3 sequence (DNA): TGCAGTATCCCCACGCCTACCGGCGGGAACTATGGCTACACCTTC. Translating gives CSIPTPTGGNYGYTF.

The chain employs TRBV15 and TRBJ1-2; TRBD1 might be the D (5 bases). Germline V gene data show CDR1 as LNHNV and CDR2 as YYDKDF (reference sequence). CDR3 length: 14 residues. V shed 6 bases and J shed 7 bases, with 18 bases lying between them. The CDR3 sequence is CATSTQAGEVGYTF. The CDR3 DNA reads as TGTGCCACCAGTACACAAGCGGGGGAGGTTGGCTACACCTTC.

The CDR3 spells CSARVGGSGSNEQFF. CDR3 DNA sequence: TGCAGTGCTAGAGTCGGGGGGAGTGGTTCGAATGAGCAGTTCTTC. The gene calls are TRBV20-1 and TRBJ2-1; 7 positions agree with TRBD2. The CDR3 is 15 amino acids. Germline CDR1 reads DFQATT; CDR2 reads SNEGSKA (reference sequence). V lost 1 base and J lost 7; bases outside the gene matches: 10.

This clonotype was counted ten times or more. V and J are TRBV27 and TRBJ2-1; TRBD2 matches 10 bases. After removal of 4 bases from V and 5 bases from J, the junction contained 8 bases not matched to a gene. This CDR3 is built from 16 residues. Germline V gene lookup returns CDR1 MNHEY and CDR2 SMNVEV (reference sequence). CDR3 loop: CASSWLAGAYNNEQFF. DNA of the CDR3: TGTGCCAGCAGTTGGCTAGCGGGGGCTTATAACAATGAGCAGTTCTTC.

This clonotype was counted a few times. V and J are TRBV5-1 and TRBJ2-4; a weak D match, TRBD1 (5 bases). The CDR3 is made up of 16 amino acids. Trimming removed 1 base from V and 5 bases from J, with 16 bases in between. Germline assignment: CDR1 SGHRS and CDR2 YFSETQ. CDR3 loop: CASSLSPFPTENIQYF. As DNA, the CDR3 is TGCGCCAGCAGCTTGTCACCATTTCCGACAGAAAACATTCAGTACTTC. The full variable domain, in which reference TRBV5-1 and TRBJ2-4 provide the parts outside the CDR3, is KAGVTQTPRYLIKTRGQQVTLSCSPISGHRSVSWYQQTPGQGLQFLFEYFSETQRNKGNFPGRFSGRQFSNSRSEMNVSTLELGDSALYLCASSLSPFPTENIQYFGAGTRLSVL.

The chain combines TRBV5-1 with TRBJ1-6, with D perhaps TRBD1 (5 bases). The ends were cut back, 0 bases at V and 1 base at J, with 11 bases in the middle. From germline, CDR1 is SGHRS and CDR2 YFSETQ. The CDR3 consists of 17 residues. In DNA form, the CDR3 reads TGCGCCAGCAGCTTGGGACCCCAGGGTTCCTATAATTCACCCCTCCACTTT. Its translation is CASSLGPQGSYNSPLHF.

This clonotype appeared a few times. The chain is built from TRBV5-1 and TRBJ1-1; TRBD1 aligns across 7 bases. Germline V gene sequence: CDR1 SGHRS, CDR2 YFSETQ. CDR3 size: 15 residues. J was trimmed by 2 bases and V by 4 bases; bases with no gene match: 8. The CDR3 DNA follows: TGCGCCAGCAGCCTATCGGACAGGAGAAACACTGAAGCTTTCTTT. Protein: CASSLSDRRNTEAFF.

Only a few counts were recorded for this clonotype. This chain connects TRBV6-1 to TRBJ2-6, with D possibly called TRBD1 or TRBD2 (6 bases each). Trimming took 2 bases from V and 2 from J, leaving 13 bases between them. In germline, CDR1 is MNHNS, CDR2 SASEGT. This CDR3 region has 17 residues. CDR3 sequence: CASSEWRGATGANVLTF. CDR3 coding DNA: TGTGCCAGCAGTGAATGGAGGGGGGCAACTGGGGCCAACGTCCTGACTTTC.

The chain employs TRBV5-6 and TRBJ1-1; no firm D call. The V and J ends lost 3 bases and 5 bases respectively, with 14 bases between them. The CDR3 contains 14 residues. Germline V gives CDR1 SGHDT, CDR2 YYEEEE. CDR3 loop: CASSSLGRVTEAFF. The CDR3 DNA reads TGTGCCAGCAGCTCGCTTGGGAGGGTGACTGAAGCTTTCTTT.

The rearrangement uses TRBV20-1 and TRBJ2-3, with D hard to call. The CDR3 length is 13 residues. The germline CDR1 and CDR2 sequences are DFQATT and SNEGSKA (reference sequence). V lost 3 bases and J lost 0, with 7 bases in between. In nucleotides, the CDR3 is TGCAGTGCTAGGTGGCGGAGCACAGATACGCAGTATTTT. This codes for CSARWRSTDTQYF.

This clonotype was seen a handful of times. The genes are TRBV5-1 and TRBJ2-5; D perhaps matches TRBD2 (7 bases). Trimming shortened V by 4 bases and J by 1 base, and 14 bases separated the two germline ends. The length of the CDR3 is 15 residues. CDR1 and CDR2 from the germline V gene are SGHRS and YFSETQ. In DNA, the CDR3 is TGCGCCAGCAGCACAGCGGGACACCTCCAAGAGACCCAGTACTTC. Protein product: CASSTAGHLQETQYF.

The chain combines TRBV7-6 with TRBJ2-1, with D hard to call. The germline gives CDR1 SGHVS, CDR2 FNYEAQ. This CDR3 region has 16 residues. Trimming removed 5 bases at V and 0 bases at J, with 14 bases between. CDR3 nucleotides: TGTGCCAGCAGCCGCCTCGCCTTGAGCTCCTACAATGAGCAGTTCTTC. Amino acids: CASSRLALSSYNEQFF.

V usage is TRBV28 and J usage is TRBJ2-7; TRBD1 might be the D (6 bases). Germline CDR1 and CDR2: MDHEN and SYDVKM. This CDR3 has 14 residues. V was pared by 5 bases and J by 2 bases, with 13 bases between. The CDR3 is CASSPRDKAYEQYV. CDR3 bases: TGTGCCAGCAGTCCTCGGGACAAGGCCTACGAGCAGTACGTC.

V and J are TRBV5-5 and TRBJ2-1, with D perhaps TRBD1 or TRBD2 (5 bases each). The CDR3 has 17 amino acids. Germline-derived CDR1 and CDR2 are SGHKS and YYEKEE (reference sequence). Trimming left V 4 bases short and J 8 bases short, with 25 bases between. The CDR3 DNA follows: TGTGCCAGCAGCCAGATTATACCGGGACCGACGGCCGATGAGCAGTTCTTC. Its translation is CASSQIIPGPTADEQFF.

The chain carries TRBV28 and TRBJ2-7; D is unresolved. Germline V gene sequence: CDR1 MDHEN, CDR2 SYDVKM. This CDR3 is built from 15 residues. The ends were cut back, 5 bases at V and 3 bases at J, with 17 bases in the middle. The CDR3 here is CASSPHRAYNYEQYF. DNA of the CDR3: TGTGCCAGCAGTCCCCACCGGGCCTATAACTACGAGCAGTACTTC.

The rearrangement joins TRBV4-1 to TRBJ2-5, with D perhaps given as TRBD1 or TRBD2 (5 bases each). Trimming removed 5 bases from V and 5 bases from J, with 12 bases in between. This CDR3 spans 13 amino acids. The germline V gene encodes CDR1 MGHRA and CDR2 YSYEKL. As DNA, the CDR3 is TGCGCCAGCAGCTTGGGGGTCGCCGAGACCCAGTACTTC. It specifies CASSLGVAETQYF.

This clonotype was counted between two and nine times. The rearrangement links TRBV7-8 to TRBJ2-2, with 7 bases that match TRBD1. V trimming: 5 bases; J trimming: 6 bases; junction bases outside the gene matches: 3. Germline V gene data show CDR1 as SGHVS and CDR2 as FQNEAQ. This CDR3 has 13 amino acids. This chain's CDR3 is CASSNRGAGELFF. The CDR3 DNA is TGTGCCAGCAGCAACAGGGGTGCCGGGGAGCTGTTTTTT.

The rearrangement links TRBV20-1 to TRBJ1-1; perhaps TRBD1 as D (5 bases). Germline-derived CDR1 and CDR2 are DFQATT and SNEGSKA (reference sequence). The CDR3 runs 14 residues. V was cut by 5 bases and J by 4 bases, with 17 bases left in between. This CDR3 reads CSAESRVWSTEAFF. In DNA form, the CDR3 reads TGCAGTGCTGAATCCAGGGTTTGGAGCACTGAAGCTTTCTTT.

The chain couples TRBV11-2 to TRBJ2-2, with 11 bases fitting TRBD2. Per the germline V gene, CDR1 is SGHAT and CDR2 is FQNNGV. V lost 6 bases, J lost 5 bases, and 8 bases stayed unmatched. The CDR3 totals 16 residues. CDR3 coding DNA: TGTGCCAGCAGAACTAGCGGGGGCCGGGGGACCGGGGAGCTGTTTTTT. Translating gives CASRTSGGRGTGELFF.

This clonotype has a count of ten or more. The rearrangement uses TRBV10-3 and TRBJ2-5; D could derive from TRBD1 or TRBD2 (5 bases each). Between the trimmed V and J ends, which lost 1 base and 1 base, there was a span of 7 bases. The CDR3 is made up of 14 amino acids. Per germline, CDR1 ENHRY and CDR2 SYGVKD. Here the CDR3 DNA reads TGTGCCATCAGTGAGTTGAGGGGCCAAGAGACCCAGTACTTC. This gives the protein CAISELRGQETQYF.

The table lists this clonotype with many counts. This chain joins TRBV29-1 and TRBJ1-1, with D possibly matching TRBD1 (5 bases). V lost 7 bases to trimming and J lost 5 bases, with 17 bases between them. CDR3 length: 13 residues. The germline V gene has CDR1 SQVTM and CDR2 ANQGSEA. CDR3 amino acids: CSAGRHWGTEAFF. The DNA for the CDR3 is TGCAGCGCAGGACGGCACTGGGGGACTGAAGCTTTCTTT.

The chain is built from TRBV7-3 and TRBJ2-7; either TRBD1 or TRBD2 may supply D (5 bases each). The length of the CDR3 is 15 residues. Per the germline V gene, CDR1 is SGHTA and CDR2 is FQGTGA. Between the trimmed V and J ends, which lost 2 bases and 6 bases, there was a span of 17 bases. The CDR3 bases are TGTGCCAGCAGCTTAGGGGGTAGCATCGCCTCCGAGCAGTACTTC. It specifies CASSLGGSIASEQYF.

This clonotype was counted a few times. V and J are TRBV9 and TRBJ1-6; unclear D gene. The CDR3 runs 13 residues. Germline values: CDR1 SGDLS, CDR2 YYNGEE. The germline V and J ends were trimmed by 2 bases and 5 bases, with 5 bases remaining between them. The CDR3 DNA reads TGTGCCAGCAGCGTCCAGGATAATTCACCCCTCCACTTT. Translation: CASSVQDNSPLHF.

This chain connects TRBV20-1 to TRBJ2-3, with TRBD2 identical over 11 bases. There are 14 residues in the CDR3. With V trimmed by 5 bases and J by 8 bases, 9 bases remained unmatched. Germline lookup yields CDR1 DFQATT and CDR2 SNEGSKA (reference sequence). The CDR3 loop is CSAVLAGEGFTQYF. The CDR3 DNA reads TGCAGTGCTGTACTAGCGGGAGAAGGCTTTACGCAGTATTTT.